The 24 T cell receptor beta chains in this list originate from one sample, sequenced in a study of blood T cells in healthy people across ages (dated by TCRdb to 2013 to 2016). Library preparation employed 5' RACE. Sequencing was carried out with an Illumina HiSeq 2500. A second PCR of 7 to 11 cycles was performed with a sample-barcoded 5' primer and a J-beta primer mix. Through fastp at Q25 and MiXCR, TCRdb rebuilt clones from the public reads, retaining in-frame beta chains. Rows merge per CDR3 protein into single entries with the most common DNA and genes. The sample includes about 1,400,000 distinct CDR3 sequences, with around 55% observed a single time. The ten largest clones capture under 8.5% of the sample. Sequences were obtained from blood. The receptors derive from a man younger than 35 in good health.

In regard to this clonotype: This may stem from a read error, because a much larger clone lies one nucleotide away. The genes are TRBV3-1 and TRBJ2-3; TRBD1 agrees at 7 bases. CDR1 and CDR2 (germline): LGHDT, YNNKEL (reference sequence). This CDR3 is built from 17 residues. The CDR3 DNA reads TGTGCCAGCAGCCAAGTTCTTGGGACAGCATTTACAGATATGCAGTATTTT. It is translated as CASSQVLGTAFTDMQYF.

This chain connects TRBV18 to TRBJ2-7; D is perhaps TRBD1 (6 bases). The end of the DNA is better explained by TRBJ2-4, so the J call may be wrong. The germline CDR1 and CDR2 sequences are KGHSH and LQKENI. The CDR3 has 16 residues. The CDR3 here is CASSLDRSVAKNIQYF. The CDR3, as DNA: TGTGCCAGCTCACTAGACAGGTCCGTCGCCAAAAACATTCAGTACTTC.

V is TRBV6-2 or TRBV6-3 and J is TRBJ2-1; TRBD1 is a possible D gene (5 bases). The germline CDR1 and CDR2 sequences are MNHEY and SVGEGT. V dropped 6 bases and J dropped 8 bases, with 20 bases sitting between them. The CDR3 runs to 15 residues. DNA of the CDR3: TGTGCCAGCAGCCCTCTCGCTAACCCCAGGGATGAGCAGTTCTTC. Translation: CASSPLANPRDEQFF.

The chain links TRBV7-2 to TRBJ2-1, with D possibly being TRBD2 (5 bases). Germline V lookup: CDR1 SGHTA, CDR2 FQGNSA. The CDR3 spans 13 residues. V was pared by 7 bases and J by 6 bases, with 13 bases between. CDR3 DNA: TGTGCCAGCATAGAGGGAGATTTCAATGAGCAGTTCTTC. This encodes CASIEGDFNEQFF.

This chain uses TRBV4-1 with TRBJ2-7, with 8 bases lining up with TRBD1. The V and J ends lost 4 bases and 3 bases, in that order; junction bases with no gene match: 8. CDR1 MGHRA and CDR2 YSYEKL come from the germline V gene. The CDR3 extends over 15 amino acids. The CDR3 region is CASSPGAGGRYEQYF. CDR3 sequence (DNA): TGCGCCAGCAGCCCCGGAGCAGGGGGCCGCTACGAGCAGTACTTC.

This clonotype has only a few counts. This chain joins TRBV4-3 and TRBJ2-5; D unclear. V lost 1 base and J lost 3, with 9 bases in between. Per germline, CDR1 LGHNA and CDR2 YSLEER. The CDR3 contains 14 residues. CDR3 coding DNA: TGCGCCAGCAGCCAAGGGACCGAAGAAGAGACCCAGTACTTC. Translation gives CASSQGTEEETQYF.

The chain recombines TRBV20-1 with TRBJ1-1; D is undetermined. Germline CDR1 DFQATT, CDR2 SNEGSKA (reference sequence). V lost 6 bases, J lost 2 bases, and 4 bases lay in between. The CDR3 has 10 residues. CDR3 coding DNA: TGCAGTGCAATAAACACTGAAGCTTTCTTT. This gives the protein CSAINTEAFF.

The chain is built from TRBV20-1 and TRBJ2-4; D perhaps matches TRBD1 (6 bases). Germline CDR1 DFQATT, CDR2 SNEGSKA (reference sequence). The CDR3 spans 15 residues. Trimming removed 3 bases at V and 1 base at J, with 13 bases between. The CDR3: CSASPIDRAKNIQYF. For the CDR3, the DNA is TGCAGTGCTAGTCCTATCGACAGGGCCAAAAACATTCAGTACTTC.

This clonotype was counted between two and nine times. The rearrangement uses TRBV5-1 and TRBJ2-7; 7 nucleotides agree with TRBD2. V was pared by 4 bases and J by 3 bases, with 22 bases of the junction left unmatched. Germline V gives CDR1 SGHRS, CDR2 YFSETQ. The CDR3 runs to 19 residues. CDR3 DNA: TGCGCCAGCAGCAACGGTGGGGGGGAAGGACACCCTGGGGGCTACGAGCAGTACTTC. Amino acids: CASSNGGGEGHPGGYEQYF.

The rearrangement links TRBV5-1 to TRBJ2-5; 12 nucleotides match TRBD2. With V trimmed by 5 bases and J by 1 base, 6 bases remained unmatched. CDR1 SGHRS and CDR2 YFSETQ come from the germline V gene. CDR3 length equals 16 residues. In DNA form, the CDR3 reads TGCGCCAGCAGTACCCCTAGCGGGGGGGCCCAAGAGACCCAGTACTTC. Encoded protein: CASSTPSGGAQETQYF.

The CDR3 is CAGGQRETQYF. The CDR3 DNA reads as TGTGCCGGGGGGCAGAGGGAGACCCAGTACTTC. V usage is TRBV30 and J usage is TRBJ2-5; D possibly matches TRBD1 or TRBD2 (6 bases each). Germline values: CDR1 GTSNPN, CDR2 SVGIG (reference sequence). Trimming took 8 bases from V and 5 from J, leaving 12 bases between them. The length of the CDR3 is 11 residues. The full variable domain, its missing parts supplied by reference TRBV30 and TRBJ2-5, is SQTIHQWPATLVQPVGSPLSLECTVEGTSNPNLYWYRQAAGRGLQLLFYSVGIGQISSEVPQNLSASRPQDRQFILSSKKLLLSDSGFYLCAGGQRETQYFGPGTRLLVL.

The chain joins TRBV28 to TRBJ2-7; 7 bases are a match to TRBD1. The CDR3 has 15 amino acids. V trimming: 0 bases; J trimming: 0 bases; junction bases outside the gene matches: 2. Germline CDR1 is MDHEN and CDR2 is SYDVKM. The CDR3 DNA sequence: TGTGCCAGCAGTTTATGGGGACAGATCTCCTACGAGCAGTACTTC. Amino acids: CASSLWGQISYEQYF.

This clonotype was observed a few times. V gene TRBV4-1 combines with J gene TRBJ2-7; 8 bases are a match to TRBD1. Trimming at V came to 3 bases and at J to 0 bases, leaving 7 bases not matched to a gene. This CDR3 contains 16 residues. Germline V gene sequence: CDR1 MGHRA, CDR2 YSYEKL. This CDR3 reads CASSHQGTGSSYEQYF. In nucleotides, the CDR3 is TGCGCCAGCAGCCACCAAGGGACAGGTAGCTCCTACGAGCAGTACTTC.

This clonotype has just a few counts. The chain combines TRBV29-1 with TRBJ2-3; D perhaps matches TRBD1 (5 bases). Trimming took off 0 bases at V and 6 bases at J, with 13 bases between the two ends. The CDR3 spans 14 residues. Germline lookup yields CDR1 SQVTM and CDR2 ANQGSEA. CDR3: CSVEETTVPDTQYF. The CDR3 DNA follows: TGCAGCGTTGAAGAGACGACAGTCCCCGATACGCAGTATTTT.

This rearrangement joins TRBV12-5 to TRBJ2-7; D perhaps matches TRBD1 (6 bases). V dropped 7 bases and J dropped 0 bases, with 10 bases sitting between them. CDR1 and CDR2 (germline): LGHNT, FRNRAP. The CDR3 sequence is 13 residues long. The CDR3 DNA reads TGTGCTAGTGCACGGGACACCTCCTACGAGCAGTACTTC. Translation gives CASARDTSYEQYF.

The chain carries TRBV4-1 and TRBJ2-1; 10 bases fit TRBD2. Germline loops: CDR1 MGHRA, CDR2 YSYEKL. The CDR3 loop spans 18 amino acids. V lost 4 bases, J lost 6 bases, and 15 bases stayed unmatched. The CDR3 loop is CASSPQALAGVGFNEQFF. CDR3 in DNA: TGCGCCAGCAGCCCCCAAGCTCTAGCGGGAGTTGGATTCAATGAGCAGTTCTTC.

This rearrangement joins TRBV2 to TRBJ2-7; D gene unclear. V lost 6 bases to trimming and J lost 7 bases, with 13 bases between them. The CDR3 is made up of 12 amino acids. CDR1 SNHLY and CDR2 FYNNEI come from the germline V gene. The CDR3 here is CASRFLGPEQYF. DNA of the CDR3: TGTGCCAGCAGGTTTCTCGGGCCAGAGCAGTACTTC.

In its sample, this clonotype was seen a few times. The rearrangement joins TRBV3-1 to TRBJ2-1, with TRBD2 matching over 7 bases. Germline V gives CDR1 LGHDT, CDR2 YNNKEL (reference sequence). The CDR3 has 15 residues. The ends lost 0 bases at V and 9 bases at J; junction bases unmatched: 8. The CDR3: CASSQDTSDEGEQFF. In DNA form, the CDR3 reads TGTGCCAGCAGCCAAGATACTAGCGACGAGGGTGAGCAGTTCTTC.

This chain connects TRBV3-1 to TRBJ2-5; no reliable D call. V shed 1 base and J shed 7 bases, with 4 bases lying between them. This CDR3 has 11 amino acids. Germline V gene lookup returns CDR1 LGHDT and CDR2 YNNKEL (reference sequence). Written as DNA, the CDR3 is TGTGCCAGCAGCCAAGCGTGGACCCAGTACTTC. Amino acid sequence: CASSQAWTQYF.

V and J are TRBV10-3 and TRBJ2-4; TRBD2 aligns across 10 bases. Matching the DNA end better, TRBJ2-7 makes the J call doubtful. Germline lookup yields CDR1 ENHRY and CDR2 SYGVKD. The CDR3 is 14 residues long. The CDR3 loop reads CAISEGLAGDEQYF. CDR3 nucleotides: TGTGCCATCAGTGAAGGTCTAGCGGGGGACGAGCAGTACTTC.

This clonotype was observed a few times. The chain links TRBV6-5 to TRBJ2-1, with D possibly being TRBD1 (6 bases). The germline CDR1 and CDR2 sequences are MNHEY and SVGAGI. The CDR3 spans 13 residues. Trimming cost V 8 bases and J 7 bases, with 15 bases left between them. The CDR3 reads CASEGDRGNEQFF. Here the CDR3 DNA reads TGTGCCAGCGAGGGGGACCGAGGGAATGAGCAGTTCTTC.

This clonotype was counted between two and nine times. V gene TRBV2 combines with J gene TRBJ2-7; 7 nucleotides align to TRBD2. Germline lookup yields CDR1 SNHLY and CDR2 FYNNEI. The CDR3 runs 15 residues. With 1 base clipped from V and 0 bases from J, the junction kept 3 bases outside the gene matches. The chain's CDR3 is CASSEVGGSSYEQYF. The DNA of the CDR3 is TGTGCCAGCAGTGAAGTGGGCGGGAGCTCCTACGAGCAGTACTTC.

V is TRBV6-1 and J is TRBJ2-7; tentatively, D is TRBD1 (5 bases). Germline CDR1 and CDR2: MNHNS and SASEGT. CDR3 length: 15 amino acids. With 3 bases removed from V and 0 bases from J, the gap between germline ends came to 12 bases. CDR3 loop: CASSDHRSSSYEQYF. DNA of the CDR3: TGTGCCAGCAGTGATCACAGGTCTAGCTCCTACGAGCAGTACTTC.

The chain recombines TRBV6-5 with TRBJ1-2; D is unclear. The germline V and J ends were trimmed by 0 bases and 10 bases, with 15 bases remaining between them. The CDR3 spans 14 residues. In germline, CDR1 is MNHEY, CDR2 SVGAGI. CDR3 sequence: CASSYSLTSGDYTF. DNA for the CDR3: TGTGCCAGCAGTTACTCGCTTACCTCAGGAGACTACACCTTC.